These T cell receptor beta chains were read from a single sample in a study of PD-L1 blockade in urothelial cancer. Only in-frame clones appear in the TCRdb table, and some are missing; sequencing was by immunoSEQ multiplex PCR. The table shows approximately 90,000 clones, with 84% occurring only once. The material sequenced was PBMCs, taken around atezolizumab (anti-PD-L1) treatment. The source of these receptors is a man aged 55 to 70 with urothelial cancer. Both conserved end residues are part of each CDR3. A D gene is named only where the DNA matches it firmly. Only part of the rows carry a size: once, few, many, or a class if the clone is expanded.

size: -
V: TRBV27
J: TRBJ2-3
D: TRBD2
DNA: TGTGCCAGCAAGGGCGGGAGAGGTGGGGTCACAGATACGCAGTATTTT
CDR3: CASKGGRGGVTDTQYF

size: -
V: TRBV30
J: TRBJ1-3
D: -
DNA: TGTGCCTGGGGGGGCGGCGGCTCTGGAAACACCATATATTTT
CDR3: CAWGGGGSGNTIYF

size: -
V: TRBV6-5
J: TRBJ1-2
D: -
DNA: TGTGCCAGCAGTCAATCAAACTATGGCTACACCTTC
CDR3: CASSQSNYGYTF

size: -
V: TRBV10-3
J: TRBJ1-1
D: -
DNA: TGTGCCATCAGTGTCATAGGGGGGAACACTGAAGCTTTCTTT
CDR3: CAISVIGGNTEAFF

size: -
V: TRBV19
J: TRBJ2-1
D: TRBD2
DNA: TGTGCCAGTAGTATCGGCGCCGGGACTAGCGGGAGGGCCGGTGAGCAGTTCTTC
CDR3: CASSIGAGTSGRAGEQFF

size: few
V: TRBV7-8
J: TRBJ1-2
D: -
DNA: TGTGCCAGCAGCTTAAGACGTGTGACAGGCTATGGCTACACCTTC
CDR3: CASSLRRVTGYGYTF

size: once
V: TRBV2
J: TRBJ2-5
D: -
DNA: TGTGCCAGCAGTGAAGGTCAGGGGACCGTGTTACAAGAGACCCAGTACTTC
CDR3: CASSEGQGTVLQETQYF

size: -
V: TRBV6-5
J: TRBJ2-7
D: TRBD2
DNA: TGTGCCAGCAGGCTAGCGGGAAGGTACGAGCAGTACTTC
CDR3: CASRLAGRYEQYF

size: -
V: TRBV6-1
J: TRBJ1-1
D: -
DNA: TGTGCCAGCAGTGATGAGGGCGCGAGGACTGAAGCTTTCTTT
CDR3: CASSDEGARTEAFF

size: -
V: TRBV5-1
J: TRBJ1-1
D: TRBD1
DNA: TGCGCCAGCAGCTTTGAGGGGGCCGGCACTGAAGCTTTCTTT
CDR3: CASSFEGAGTEAFF

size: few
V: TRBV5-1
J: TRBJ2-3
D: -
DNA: TGCGCCAGCAGCTTTCGGGGCATCGGGACTGGAGATACGCAGTATTTT
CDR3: CASSFRGIGTGDTQYF

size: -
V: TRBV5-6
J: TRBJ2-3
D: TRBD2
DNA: TGTGCCAGCAGCTTGGGGGGTAGCGGGAGTTCGCAGTATTTT
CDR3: CASSLGGSGSSQYF

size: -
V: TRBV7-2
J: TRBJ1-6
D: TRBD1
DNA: TGTGCCAGCAGCCCAGAACTCACAGGGGGGTATAATTCACCCCTCCACTTT
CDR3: CASSPELTGGYNSPLHF

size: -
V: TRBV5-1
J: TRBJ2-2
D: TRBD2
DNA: TGCGCCAGCAGCGCTTCTAGCGGGGGGGTCAGCACCGGGGAGCTGTTTTTT
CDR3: CASSASSGGVSTGELFF

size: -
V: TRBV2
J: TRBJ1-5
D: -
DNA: TGTGCCAGCAGTGAGGAGGCAGGGGACCAGCCCCAGCATTTT
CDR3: CASSEEAGDQPQHF

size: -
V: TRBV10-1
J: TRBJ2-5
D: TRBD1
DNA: TGCGCCAGCAGTGAGCAGAGGGGACAGGGGGAGACCCAGTACTTC
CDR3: CASSEQRGQGETQYF

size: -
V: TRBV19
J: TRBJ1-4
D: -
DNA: TGTGCCAGTAGTCCGAGCCGGGAAAAACTGTTTTTT
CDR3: CASSPSREKLFF

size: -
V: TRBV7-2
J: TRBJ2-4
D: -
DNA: TGTGCCAGCAGCCTGGGACATAGAAGGGAAAACATTCAGTACTTC
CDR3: CASSLGHRRENIQYF

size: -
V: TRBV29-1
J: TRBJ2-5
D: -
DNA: TGCAGCGTTGTCGGGGGACCGTGGGGAGAGACCCAGTACTTC
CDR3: CSVVGGPWGETQYF

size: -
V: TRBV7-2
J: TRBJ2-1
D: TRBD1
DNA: TGTGCCAGCAGCCCGTGGGACAGCTACAATGAGCAGTTCTTC
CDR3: CASSPWDSYNEQFF

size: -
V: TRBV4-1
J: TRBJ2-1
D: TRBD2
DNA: TGCGCCAGCAGCCAAAGCGGGGGAACCTACAATGAGCAGTTCTTC
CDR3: CASSQSGGTYNEQFF

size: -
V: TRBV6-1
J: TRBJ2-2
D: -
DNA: TGTGCCAGCAGTGAAGCGTGGTGGAGGAACACCGGGGAGCTGTTTTTT
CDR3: CASSEAWWRNTGELFF

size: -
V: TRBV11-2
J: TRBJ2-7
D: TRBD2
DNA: TGTGCCAGCAGCTTAGGACTAGCGGATTACGAGCAGTACTTC
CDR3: CASSLGLADYEQYF

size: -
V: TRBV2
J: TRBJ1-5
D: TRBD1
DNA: TGTGCCAGCAGTGGGGACAGGGGGCGCGGGCAGCCCCAGCATTTT
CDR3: CASSGDRGRGQPQHF

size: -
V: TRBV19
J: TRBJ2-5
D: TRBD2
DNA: TGTGCCAGTAGTATGAGACTAGCGGGAGGGGTAACACAAGAGACCCAGTACTTC
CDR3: CASSMRLAGGVTQETQYF

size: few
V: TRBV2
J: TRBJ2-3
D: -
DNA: TGTGCCAGCACGGAGAGTAGCACAGATACGCAGTATTTT
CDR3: CASTESSTDTQYF

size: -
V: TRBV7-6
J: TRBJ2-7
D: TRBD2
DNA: TGTGCCAGCAGCCTTTCTAGCGGTGAAGCCTACGAGCAGTACTTC
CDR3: CASSLSSGEAYEQYF

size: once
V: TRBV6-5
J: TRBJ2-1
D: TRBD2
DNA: TGTGCCAGCAGGACTAGCGGATACAATGAGCAGTTCTTC
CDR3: CASRTSGYNEQFF